The clone carrying this TCR beta chain was observed many times. These data originate in a study of response to subunit inactivated influenza vaccine. Each CDR3 protein is one row after TCRdb ran MiXCR on the RT-PCR reads. In the table there are about 190,000 distinct CDR3 sequences, about an eighth of which are singletons. This CDR3 is 15 amino acids long. CDR1 MNHEY and CDR2 SVGEGT come from the germline V gene. V lost 2 bases and J lost 4, with 12 bases in between. The chain links TRBV6-2 or TRBV6-3 to TRBJ2-1; the D gene could be TRBD1 or TRBD2 (5 bases each). The sequence derives from a man aged 45-60 years who received an inactivated influenza vaccine. Specimen: CD8+ T cells sorted from PBMCs, collected 5 to 6 days after vaccination. CDR3 loop: CASSYQGPTYNEQFF. The CDR3, as DNA: TGTGCCAGCAGTTACCAGGGACCCACTTACAATGAGCAGTTCTTC.